This TCR beta chain was found in a study of vaccination and CD4 T cells after COVID-19. Looking at the study overall: Median time from second vaccine dose to sampling was about 77 days (14 to 241). Control wells got either CEFX epitopes, HIV-1 Nef peptides, or no peptide at all. Overlapping spike peptides served as the stimulus for the cells. These peptides came from SARS-CoV-2 and from the common cold coronaviruses HCoV-NL63, HCoV-OC43 and HCoV-229E.

At the Johns Hopkins FTIC core, DNA taken from cultured CD4+ T cells was sequenced by way of the Oncomine TCR Beta short-read assay. Using the QIAamp micro DNA kit, genomic DNA was extracted from the CD4+ T cells that had been cultured. TCRdb reanalysed the PCR reads using MiXCR and keeps one entry per CDR3 protein. The data hold around 20,000 distinct CDR3 sequences, with approximately 40% observed a single time. Treatment indicated: roughly ten-day PBMC culture with coronavirus spike peptide pools or control peptides (ViraFEST assay). About this clonotype: Its antigen is currently unknown.

The CDR3 is made up of 15 amino acids. Trimming took 6 bases from V and 3 from J; bases not matched to a gene: 9. Per the germline V gene, CDR1 is MNHNS and CDR2 is SASEGT. The sample consisted of CD4+ T cells from blood, cultured in vitro, taken before SARS-CoV-2 vaccination. V is TRBV6-1 and J is TRBJ1-1; 8 nucleotides agree with TRBD1. The sequence was obtained from a human donor who had recovered from COVID-19. The CDR3 protein is CASRLWTGSDTEAFF. Written as DNA, the CDR3 is TGTGCCAGCAGACTGTGGACAGGGTCGGACACTGAAGCTTTCTTT.